The T cell receptor beta chain described here comes from a study of shared clonotypes between healthy human individuals. Assay: immunoSEQ multiplex PCR; the TCRdb copy retains only in-frame clones and omits some. The sample holds millions of clones, approximately 95% seen once. The naive CD8 population came from CD45RO-negative cells selected for CCR7, without terminally differentiated effector memory CD45RA+ cells. This TCR was recovered from a man in his late teens or twenties in good health. Input material: naive CD8+ T cells sorted from blood.

CDR3 bases: TGCGCCAGCAGCCAAGCACCTAGCGGGCGCACCGGGGAGCTGTTTTTT. Translation gives CASSQAPSGRTGELFF. V is TRBV4-1 and J is TRBJ2-2; 8 bases align to TRBD2. There are 16 residues in the CDR3. Germline CDR1 is MGHRA and CDR2 is YSYEKL. The junction had 5 bases not matched to a gene; V was cut back by 1 base and J by 4 bases.